The source of this T cell receptor (beta chain) is a study of shared clonotypes between healthy human individuals. Whole-study findings and limits: Sampling covered nothing but blood. Tissue TCR repertoires likely differ from those found in blood. Across a handful of donors, naive CD4 shared roughly 5%, naive CD8 3.5% to 4%, memory CD4 about 2.4%, memory CD8 about 0.4%.

Profiled with immunoSEQ multiplex PCR; TCRdb holds only in-frame clones, not every one. The data hold about 2.4 million clones, with over 85% observed a single time. Remarks on this clone: Antigen: not known.

J lost 1 base, V lost 0 bases, and 7 bases had no gene match. Looked up from germline, CDR1 is LGHNA and CDR2 is YSLEER. The CDR3 runs to 19 residues. The TCR was taken from a man aged 18 to 29 in good health. This sequence joins TRBV4-3 and TRBJ2-1, with TRBD2 identical over 12 bases. Sequenced: naive CD4+ T cells sorted from blood. Subset: CD45RA+ positively selected. CDR3 residues: CASSQEMASGRVSYNEQFF. CDR3 nucleotide sequence: TGCGCCAGCAGCCAAGAGATGGCTAGCGGGAGGGTGTCCTACAATGAGCAGTTCTTC.